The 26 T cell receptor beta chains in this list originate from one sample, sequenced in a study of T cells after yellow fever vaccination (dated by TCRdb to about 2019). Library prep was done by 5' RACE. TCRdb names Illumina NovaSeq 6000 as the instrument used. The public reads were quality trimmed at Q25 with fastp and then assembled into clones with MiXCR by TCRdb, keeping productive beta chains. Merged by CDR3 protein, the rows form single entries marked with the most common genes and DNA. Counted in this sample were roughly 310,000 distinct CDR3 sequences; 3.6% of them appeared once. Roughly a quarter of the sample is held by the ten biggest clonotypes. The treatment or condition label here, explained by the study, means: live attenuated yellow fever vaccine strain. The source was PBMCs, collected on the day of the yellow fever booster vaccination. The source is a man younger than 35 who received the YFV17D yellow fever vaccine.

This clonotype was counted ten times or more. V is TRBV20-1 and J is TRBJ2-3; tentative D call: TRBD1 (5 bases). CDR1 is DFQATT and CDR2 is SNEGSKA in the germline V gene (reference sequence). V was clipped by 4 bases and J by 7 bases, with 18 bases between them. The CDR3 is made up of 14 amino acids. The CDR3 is CSATLPGAGHTQYF. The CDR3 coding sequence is TGCAGTGCTACCCTCCCTGGGGCAGGCCATACGCAGTATTTT.

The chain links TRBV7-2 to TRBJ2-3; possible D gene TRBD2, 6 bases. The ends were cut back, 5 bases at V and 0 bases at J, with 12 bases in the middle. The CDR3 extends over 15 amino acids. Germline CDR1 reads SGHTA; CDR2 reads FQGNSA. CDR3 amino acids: CASSGGTASTDTQYF. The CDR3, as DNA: TGTGCCAGCAGCGGCGGGACTGCGAGCACAGATACGCAGTATTTT.

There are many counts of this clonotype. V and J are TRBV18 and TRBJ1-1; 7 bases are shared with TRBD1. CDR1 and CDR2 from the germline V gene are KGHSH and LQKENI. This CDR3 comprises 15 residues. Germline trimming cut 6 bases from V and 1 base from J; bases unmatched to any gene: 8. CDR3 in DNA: TGTGCCAGCTCTTCACAGGGGAGCGAGAACACTGAAGCTTTCTTT. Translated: CASSSQGSENTEAFF.

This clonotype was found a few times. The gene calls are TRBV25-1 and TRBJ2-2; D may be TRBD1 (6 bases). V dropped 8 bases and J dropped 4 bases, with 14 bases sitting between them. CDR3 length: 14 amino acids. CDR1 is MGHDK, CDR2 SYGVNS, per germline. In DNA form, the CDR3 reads TGTGCCAGCGGGGGAACAGGGCCCACCGGGGAGCTGTTTTTT. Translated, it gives CASGGTGPTGELFF.

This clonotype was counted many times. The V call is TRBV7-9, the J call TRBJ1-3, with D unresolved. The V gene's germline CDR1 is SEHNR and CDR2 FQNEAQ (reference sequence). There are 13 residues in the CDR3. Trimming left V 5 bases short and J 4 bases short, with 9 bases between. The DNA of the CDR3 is TGTGCCAGCAGCCCCCCCCCAGGAAACACCATATATTTT. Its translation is CASSPPPGNTIYF.

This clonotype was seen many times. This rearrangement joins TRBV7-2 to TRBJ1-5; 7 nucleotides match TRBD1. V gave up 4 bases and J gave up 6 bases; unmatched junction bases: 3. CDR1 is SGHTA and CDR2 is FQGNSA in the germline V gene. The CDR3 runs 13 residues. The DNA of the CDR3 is TGTGCCAGCAGCTACAGGGGTTTTCAGCCCCAGCATTTT. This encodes CASSYRGFQPQHF.

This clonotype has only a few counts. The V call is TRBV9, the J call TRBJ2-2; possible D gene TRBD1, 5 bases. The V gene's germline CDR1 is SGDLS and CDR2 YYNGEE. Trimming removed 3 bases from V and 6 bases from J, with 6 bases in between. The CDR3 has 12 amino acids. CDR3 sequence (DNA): TGTGCCAGCAGCGAGGGGTCCGGGGAGCTGTTTTTT. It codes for CASSEGSGELFF.

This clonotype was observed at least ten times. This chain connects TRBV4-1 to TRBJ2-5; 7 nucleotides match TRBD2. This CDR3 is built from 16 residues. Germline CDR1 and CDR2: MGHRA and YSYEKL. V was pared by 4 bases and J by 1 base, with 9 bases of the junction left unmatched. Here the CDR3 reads CASSRSPGTIQETQYF. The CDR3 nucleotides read TGCGCCAGCAGCCGAAGCCCCGGGACTATCCAAGAGACCCAGTACTTC.

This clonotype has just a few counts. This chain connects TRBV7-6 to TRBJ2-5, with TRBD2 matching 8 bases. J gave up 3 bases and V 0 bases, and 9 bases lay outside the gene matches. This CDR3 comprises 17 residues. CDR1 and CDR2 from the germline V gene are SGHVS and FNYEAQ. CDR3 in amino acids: CASSLALKRGPKETQYF. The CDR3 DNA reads TGTGCCAGCAGCTTAGCCTTAAAGCGGGGGCCAAAAGAGACCCAGTACTTC.

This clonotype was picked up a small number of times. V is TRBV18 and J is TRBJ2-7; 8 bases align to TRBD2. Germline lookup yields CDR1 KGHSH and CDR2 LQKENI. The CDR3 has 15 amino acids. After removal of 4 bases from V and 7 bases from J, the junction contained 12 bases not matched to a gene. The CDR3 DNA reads TGTGCCAGCTCACGGACGTTAGCGGGGATGATGGAGCAGTACGTC. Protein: CASSRTLAGMMEQYV.

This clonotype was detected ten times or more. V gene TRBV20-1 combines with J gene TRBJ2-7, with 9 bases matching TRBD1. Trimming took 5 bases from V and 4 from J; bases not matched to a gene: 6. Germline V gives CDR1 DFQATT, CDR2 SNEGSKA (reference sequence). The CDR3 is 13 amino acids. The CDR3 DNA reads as TGCAGTGCTCGGGGACAGGGAAGGTACGAGCAGTACTTC. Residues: CSARGQGRYEQYF.

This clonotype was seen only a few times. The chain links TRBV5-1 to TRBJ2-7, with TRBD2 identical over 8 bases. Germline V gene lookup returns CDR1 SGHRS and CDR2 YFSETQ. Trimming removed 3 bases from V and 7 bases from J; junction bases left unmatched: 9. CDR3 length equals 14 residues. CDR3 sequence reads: CASSSYGGAWEQYF. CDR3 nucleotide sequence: TGCGCCAGCAGCTCCTACGGGGGGGCCTGGGAGCAGTACTTC.

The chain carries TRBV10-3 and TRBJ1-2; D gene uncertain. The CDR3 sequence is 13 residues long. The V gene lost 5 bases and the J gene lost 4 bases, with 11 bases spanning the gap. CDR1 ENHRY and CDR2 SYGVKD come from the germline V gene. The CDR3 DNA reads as TGTGCCATCAGTCACACGACTGGCTATGGCTACACCTTC. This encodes CAISHTTGYGYTF.

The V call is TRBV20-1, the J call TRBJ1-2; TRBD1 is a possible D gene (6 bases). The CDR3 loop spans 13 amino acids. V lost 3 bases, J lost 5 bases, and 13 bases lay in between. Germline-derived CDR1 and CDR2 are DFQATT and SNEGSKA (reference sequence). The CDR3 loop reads CSASPWTEYGYTF. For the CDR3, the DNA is TGCAGTGCTAGTCCATGGACAGAGTATGGCTACACCTTC.

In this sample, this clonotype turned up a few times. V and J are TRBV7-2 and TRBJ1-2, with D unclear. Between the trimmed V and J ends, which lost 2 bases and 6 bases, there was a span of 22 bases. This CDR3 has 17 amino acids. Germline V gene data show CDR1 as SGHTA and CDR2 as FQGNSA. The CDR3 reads CASSLYRLRNAGDGYTF. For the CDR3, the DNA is TGTGCCAGCAGCTTATACCGGCTTCGGAACGCGGGCGATGGCTACACCTTC.

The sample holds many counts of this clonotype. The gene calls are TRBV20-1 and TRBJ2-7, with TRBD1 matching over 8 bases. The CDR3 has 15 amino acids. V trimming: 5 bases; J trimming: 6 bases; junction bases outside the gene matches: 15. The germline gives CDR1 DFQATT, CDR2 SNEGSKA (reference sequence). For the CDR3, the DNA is TGCAGTGCTCCGTTGGACAGGGTACGGGTGGGCGAGCAGTACGTC. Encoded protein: CSAPLDRVRVGEQYV.

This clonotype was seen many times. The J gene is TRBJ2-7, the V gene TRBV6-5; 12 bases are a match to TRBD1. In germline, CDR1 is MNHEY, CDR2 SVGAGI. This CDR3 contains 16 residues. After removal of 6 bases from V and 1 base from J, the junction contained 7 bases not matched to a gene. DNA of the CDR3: TGTGCCAGCAGAAATTTGGGACAGGGGGCGTCCTACGAGCAGTACTTC. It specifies CASRNLGQGASYEQYF.

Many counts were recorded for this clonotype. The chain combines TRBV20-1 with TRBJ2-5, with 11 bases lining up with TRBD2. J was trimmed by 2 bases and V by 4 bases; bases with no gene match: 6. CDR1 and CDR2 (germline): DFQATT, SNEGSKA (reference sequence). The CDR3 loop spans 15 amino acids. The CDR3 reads CSAISTSGAQETQYF. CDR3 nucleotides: TGCAGTGCTATCTCGACTAGCGGGGCGCAAGAGACCCAGTACTTC.

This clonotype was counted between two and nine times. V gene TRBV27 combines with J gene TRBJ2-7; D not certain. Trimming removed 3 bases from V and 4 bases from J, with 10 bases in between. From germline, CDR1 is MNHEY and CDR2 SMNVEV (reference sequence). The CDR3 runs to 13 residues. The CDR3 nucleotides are TGTGCCAGCAGTTTTGGGGTTCGGTACGAGCAGTACTTC. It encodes CASSFGVRYEQYF.

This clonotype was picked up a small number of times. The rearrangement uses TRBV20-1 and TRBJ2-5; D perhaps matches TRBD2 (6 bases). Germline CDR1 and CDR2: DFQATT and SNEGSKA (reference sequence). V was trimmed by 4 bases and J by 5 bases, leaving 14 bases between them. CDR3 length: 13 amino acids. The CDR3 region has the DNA TGCAGTGCTACTAGGTCGGGGGTTGAGACCCAGTACTTC. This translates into CSATRSGVETQYF.

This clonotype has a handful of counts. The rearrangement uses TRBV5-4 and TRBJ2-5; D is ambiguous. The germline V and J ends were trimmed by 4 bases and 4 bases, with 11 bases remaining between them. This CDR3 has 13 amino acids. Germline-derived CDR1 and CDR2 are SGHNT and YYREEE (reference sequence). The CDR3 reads CASSRDVGETQYF. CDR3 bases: TGTGCCAGCAGCCGAGACGTTGGAGAGACCCAGTACTTC.

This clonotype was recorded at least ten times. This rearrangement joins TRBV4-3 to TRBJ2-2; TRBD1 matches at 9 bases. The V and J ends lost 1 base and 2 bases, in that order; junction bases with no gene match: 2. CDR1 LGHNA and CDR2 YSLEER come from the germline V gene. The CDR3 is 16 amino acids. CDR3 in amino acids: CASSQGTGVNTGELFF. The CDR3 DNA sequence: TGCGCCAGCAGCCAAGGGACAGGGGTCAACACCGGGGAGCTGTTTTTT.

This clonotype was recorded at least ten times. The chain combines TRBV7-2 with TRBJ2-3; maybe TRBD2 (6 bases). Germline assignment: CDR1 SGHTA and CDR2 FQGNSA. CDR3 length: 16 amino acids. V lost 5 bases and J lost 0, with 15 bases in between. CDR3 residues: CASSPFGGSSTDTQYF. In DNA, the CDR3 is TGTGCCAGCAGCCCCTTCGGGGGATCTAGCACAGATACGCAGTATTTT.

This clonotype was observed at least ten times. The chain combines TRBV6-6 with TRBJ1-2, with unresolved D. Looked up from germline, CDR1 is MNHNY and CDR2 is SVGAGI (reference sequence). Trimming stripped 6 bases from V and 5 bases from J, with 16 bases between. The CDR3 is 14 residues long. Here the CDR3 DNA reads TGTGCCAGCAGGGGAAATCGGGGTAGTTATGGCTACACCTTC. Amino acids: CASRGNRGSYGYTF.

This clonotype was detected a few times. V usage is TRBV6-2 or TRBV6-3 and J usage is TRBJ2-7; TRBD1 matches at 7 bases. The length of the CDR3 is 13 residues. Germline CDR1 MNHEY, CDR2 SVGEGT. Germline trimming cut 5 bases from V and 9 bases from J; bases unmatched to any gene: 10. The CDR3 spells CASSPRTGPTQYV. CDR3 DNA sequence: TGTGCCAGCAGTCCACGGACAGGTCCAACGCAGTACGTC.

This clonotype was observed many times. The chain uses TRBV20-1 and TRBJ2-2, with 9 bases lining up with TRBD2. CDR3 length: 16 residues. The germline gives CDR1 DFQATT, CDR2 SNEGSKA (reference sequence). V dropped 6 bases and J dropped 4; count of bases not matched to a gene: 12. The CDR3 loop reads CSALPGGGVGTGELFF. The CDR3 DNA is TGCAGTGCCCTCCCTGGCGGGGGGGTCGGCACCGGGGAGCTGTTTTTT.